One and the same sample provided the 24 T cell receptor beta chains below, sequenced in a study of shared clonotypes between healthy human individuals. Clones were read by immunoSEQ multiplex PCR, and TCRdb kept only the in-frame ones, dropping some. Altogether 550,000 to 700,000 clones are present, roughly 73% being singletons, with the ten largest covering around 1.8%. The sample was memory CD4+ T cells sorted from blood. Subset specified: CD45RA-negative fraction. All receptors come from a woman in her 30s in good health.

V and J are TRBV28 and TRBJ2-1; D possibly uses TRBD1 or TRBD2 (5 bases each). Deletions cut 5 bases from V and 0 bases from J, with 23 bases between. The CDR3 runs 19 residues. Germline V gene sequence: CDR1 MDHEN, CDR2 SYDVKM. In DNA, the CDR3 is TGTGCCAGCAGTCCCCCAGTGGGGGTCCTTAAAAGCTCCTACAATGAGCAGTTCTTC. This translates into CASSPPVGVLKSSYNEQFF.

The chain is built from TRBV2 and TRBJ2-6; D possibly corresponds to TRBD1 (6 bases). Germline CDR1 and CDR2: SNHLY and FYNNEI. V lost 8 bases to trimming and J lost 4 bases, with 15 bases between them. The CDR3 sequence is 15 residues long. The CDR3 bases are TGTGCCAGCGGGCCACAGGGTGCCGGGGCCAACGTCCTGACTTTC. It is translated as CASGPQGAGANVLTF.

This chain links TRBV5-4 with TRBJ1-2, with 7 bases that match TRBD1. The length of the CDR3 is 13 residues. The J segment lost 4 bases and the V segment lost 4 bases, leaving 4 bases of the junction unmatched. Germline V gene sequence: CDR1 SGHNT, CDR2 YYREEE (reference sequence). CDR3 in DNA: TGTGCCAGCAGCCTACAGGGGACCTATGGCTACACCTTC. This sequence encodes CASSLQGTYGYTF.

This clone was observed a few times. The gene calls are TRBV6-1 and TRBJ2-7; the match to TRBD1 covers 7 bases. The CDR3 length is 13 residues. CDR1 MNHNS and CDR2 SASEGT come from the germline V gene. J was trimmed by 4 bases and V by 7 bases; bases with no gene match: 7. The CDR3 here is CASTGAGGYEQYF. The CDR3 DNA reads as TGTGCCAGCACCGGGGCAGGGGGATACGAGCAGTACTTC.

The rearrangement uses TRBV2 and TRBJ2-7; possibly TRBD1 or TRBD2 for D (5 bases each). The CDR3 runs 12 residues. Trimming stripped 8 bases from V and 1 base from J, with 9 bases between. The germline CDR1 and CDR2 sequences are SNHLY and FYNNEI. CDR3: CASWDVSYEQYF. Written as DNA, the CDR3 is TGTGCCAGCTGGGACGTATCCTACGAGCAGTACTTC. Full variable domain (outside the CDR3, taken from reference TRBV2 and TRBJ2-7): EPEVTQTPSHQVTQMGQEVILRCVPISNHLYFYWYRQILGQKVEFLVSFYNNEISEKSEIFDDQFSVERPDGSNFTLKIRSTKLEDSAMYFCASWDVSYEQYFGPGTRLTVT.

V is TRBV5-1 and J is TRBJ1-4; no firm D call. This CDR3 has 14 residues. Looked up from germline, CDR1 is SGHRS and CDR2 is YFSETQ. Trimming stripped 0 bases from V and 4 bases from J, with 7 bases between. The CDR3: CASSLVVGNEKLFF. The CDR3 nucleotides read TGCGCCAGCAGCTTGGTCGTGGGTAATGAAAAACTGTTTTTT.

As DNA, the CDR3 is TGTGCCAGCAGTTTATGGGCTCCCTCCTACGAGCAGTACTTC. It encodes CASSLWAPSYEQYF. The chain joins TRBV28 to TRBJ2-7; D not resolved. The CDR3 sequence is 14 residues long. The ends were cut back, 0 bases at V and 0 bases at J, with 6 bases in the middle. CDR1 is MDHEN, CDR2 SYDVKM, per germline.

This chain uses TRBV6-6 with TRBJ1-1; D remains ambiguous. This CDR3 is 12 amino acids long. V dropped 6 bases and J dropped 1 base, with 6 bases sitting between them. Germline assignment: CDR1 MNHNY and CDR2 SVGAGI (reference sequence). CDR3 amino acids: CASSKENTEAFF. CDR3 coding DNA: TGTGCCAGCAGCAAGGAGAACACTGAAGCTTTCTTT.

For the CDR3, the DNA is TGTGCCACCCAAGGCGGGAGATTTGGCACAGATACGCAGTATTTT. Translated: CATQGGRFGTDTQYF. The V gene is TRBV6-1, the J gene TRBJ2-3; 7 nucleotides match TRBD2. Unmatched junction bases numbered 11, after V lost 10 bases and J lost 1 base. The CDR3 runs 15 residues. Germline V gives CDR1 MNHNS, CDR2 SASEGT.

This clone was counted a single time. The chain joins TRBV28 to TRBJ1-1; D may be TRBD1 (5 bases). Germline V lookup: CDR1 MDHEN, CDR2 SYDVKM. V dropped 4 bases and J dropped 0 bases, with 12 bases sitting between them. This CDR3 is 15 amino acids long. The CDR3 bases are TGTGCCAGCAGTTGGGGCGGGGGGATGAACACTGAAGCTTTCTTT. This gives the protein CASSWGGGMNTEAFF. Full variable domain (rest looked up from reference TRBV28 and TRBJ1-1): DVKVTQSSRYLVKRTGEKVFLECVQDMDHENMFWYRQDPGLGLRLIYFSYDVKMKEKGDIPEGYSVSREKKERFSLILESASTNQTSMYLCASSWGGGMNTEAFFGQGTRLTVV.

The chain recombines TRBV6-1 with TRBJ2-4, with TRBD1 matching over 9 bases. The CDR3 extends over 14 amino acids. The trim removed 4 bases at V and 5 bases at J, leaving 3 bases unmatched. The germline V gene has CDR1 MNHNS and CDR2 SASEGT. The CDR3 sequence is CASSVGQGQNIQYF. Here the CDR3 DNA reads TGTGCCAGCAGTGTAGGACAGGGGCAAAACATTCAGTACTTC.

A single count supports this clone. The J gene is TRBJ2-7, the V gene TRBV28, with D perhaps TRBD1 or TRBD2 (6 bases each). V was shortened by 6 bases and J by 0 bases, with 18 bases between the two germline ends. The CDR3 covers 16 residues. Germline CDR1 MDHEN, CDR2 SYDVKM. CDR3 in amino acids: CASRGRGGSSSYEQYF. The DNA of the CDR3 is TGTGCCAGCAGGGGGAGAGGGGGGTCGAGCTCCTACGAGCAGTACTTC. Together with reference TRBV28 and TRBJ2-7, the CDR3 gives the full variable domain: DVKVTQSSRYLVKRTGEKVFLECVQDMDHENMFWYRQDPGLGLRLIYFSYDVKMKEKGDIPEGYSVSREKKERFSLILESASTNQTSMYLCASRGRGGSSSYEQYFGPGTRLTVT.

CDR3 loop: CSVQGADQPQHF. DNA for the CDR3: TGCAGCGTACAGGGGGCAGATCAGCCCCAGCATTTT. This rearrangement joins TRBV29-1 to TRBJ1-5; 9 positions agree with TRBD1. The germline CDR1 and CDR2 sequences are SQVTM and ANQGSEA. V lost 6 bases, J lost 5 bases, and 2 bases stayed unmatched. This CDR3 comprises 12 residues.

The J gene is TRBJ2-5, the V gene TRBV6-1; 8 bases are a match to TRBD1. V lost 4 bases, J lost 4 bases, and 11 bases stayed unmatched. This CDR3 is 16 amino acids long. Germline CDR1 MNHNS, CDR2 SASEGT. CDR3 residues: CASSVGVGTGLETQYF. CDR3 DNA: TGTGCCAGCAGTGTGGGTGTCGGGACAGGTCTAGAGACCCAGTACTTC.

This clone was detected once. The chain uses TRBV5-1 and TRBJ1-1; unclear D gene. This CDR3 region has 13 residues. V was cut by 2 bases and J by 8 bases, with 13 bases left in between. CDR1 SGHRS and CDR2 YFSETQ come from the germline V gene. The CDR3 region is CASSLLVQEEAFF. For the CDR3, the DNA is TGCGCCAGCAGCTTATTGGTCCAGGAGGAAGCTTTCTTT.

V usage is TRBV28 and J usage is TRBJ1-4; D unresolved. The ends were cut back, 4 bases at V and 6 bases at J, with 18 bases in the middle. Germline V gene lookup returns CDR1 MDHEN and CDR2 SYDVKM. The CDR3 sequence is 16 residues long. Here the CDR3 reads CASSYRVHNNDEKLFF. In DNA form, the CDR3 reads TGTGCCAGCAGTTATAGAGTCCACAACAACGATGAAAAACTGTTTTTT.

Points on this clone: The sample holds other DNA sequences that translate to the same CDR3. This sequence joins TRBV7-3 and TRBJ1-2; D possibly corresponds to TRBD1 (5 bases). The CDR3 loop spans 14 amino acids. V lost 2 bases to trimming and J lost 4 bases, with 11 bases between them. Per the germline V gene, CDR1 is SGHTA and CDR2 is FQGTGA. CDR3 residues: CASSLSAGPYGYTF. CDR3 sequence (DNA): TGTGCCAGCAGCTTATCCGCGGGACCCTATGGCTACACCTTC.

This clone was observed at least ten times. The rearrangement joins TRBV7-9 to TRBJ2-5; D might be TRBD2 (6 bases). The CDR3 runs 12 residues. Per the germline V gene, CDR1 is SEHNR and CDR2 is FQNEAQ (reference sequence). V lost 5 bases, J lost 9 bases, and 13 bases lay in between. CDR3 residues: CASSTPGEAQYF. CDR3 sequence (DNA): TGTGCCAGCAGCACCCCGGGGGAGGCCCAGTACTTC. Filled out from reference TRBV7-9 and TRBJ2-5, the complete variable domain reads DTGVSQNPRHKITKRGQNVTFRCDPISEHNRLYWYRQTLGQGPEFLTYFQNEAQLEKSRLLSDRFSAERPKGSFSTLEIQRTEQGDSAMYLCASSTPGEAQYFGPGTRLLVL.

The chain couples TRBV6-5 to TRBJ1-4; TRBD1 matches 7 bases. The CDR3 length is 13 residues. Unmatched junction bases numbered 3, after V lost 6 bases and J lost 5 bases. From germline, CDR1 is MNHEY and CDR2 SVGAGI. The CDR3 sequence is CASRGGQNEKLFF. CDR3 DNA sequence: TGTGCCAGCAGGGGGGGACAGAATGAAAAACTGTTTTTT.

At least ten counts were recorded for this clone. The rearrangement uses TRBV4-2 and TRBJ2-2, with 8 bases matching TRBD2. The length of the CDR3 is 18 residues. The germline gives CDR1 LGHNA, CDR2 YNFKEQ. Trimming took 0 bases from V and 1 from J; bases not matched to a gene: 7. The CDR3 DNA is TGTGCCAGCAGCCAAGACCTACTAGCGGCCGGGAACACCGGGGAGCTGTTTTTT. Translating gives CASSQDLLAAGNTGELFF.

This clone was seen repeatedly, ten times or more. Other DNA sequences of this sample code for an identical CDR3. The chain joins TRBV7-3 to TRBJ2-5, with D possibly being TRBD2 (7 bases). With 5 bases removed from V and 5 bases from J, the gap between germline ends came to 12 bases. CDR1 and CDR2 (germline): SGHTA, FQGTGA. The CDR3 is 13 residues long. The CDR3 coding sequence is TGTGCCAGCAGCACACAGGGAGGGGAGACCCAGTACTTC. Encoded protein: CASSTQGGETQYF.

This chain joins TRBV7-6 and TRBJ1-1; D remains unclear. The CDR3 runs to 13 residues. Trimming stripped 6 bases from V and 2 bases from J, with 10 bases between. Germline V gene sequence: CDR1 SGHVS, CDR2 FNYEAQ. The CDR3 sequence: CASSMEANTEAFF. The CDR3, as DNA: TGTGCCAGCAGTATGGAGGCTAACACTGAAGCTTTCTTT.

The chain combines TRBV27 with TRBJ1-1; D is ambiguous. The CDR3 runs to 18 residues. CDR1 is MNHEY, CDR2 SMNVEV, per germline (reference sequence). V was shortened by 3 bases and J by 0 bases, with 20 bases between the two germline ends. This CDR3 is CASSFTRRGLQLNTEAFF. The CDR3 nucleotides are TGTGCCAGCAGTTTCACACGACGCGGTTTACAGCTGAACACTGAAGCTTTCTTT.

CDR3 loop: CASSSQGGEQYF. CDR3 nucleotide sequence: TGTGCCAGCAGCTCGCAGGGTGGCGAGCAGTACTTC. V and J are TRBV7-6 and TRBJ2-7, with TRBD1 as a possible D gene (5 bases). The CDR3 is 12 residues long. Between the trimmed V and J ends, which lost 4 bases and 6 bases, there was a span of 10 bases. CDR1 is SGHVS, CDR2 FNYEAQ, per germline.